Listed below are T cell receptor beta chains from one sample, sequenced in a study of cytomegalovirus exposure and HLA in healthy donors. Generated by immunoSEQ multiplex PCR, the TCRdb table keeps only in-frame clones and is missing some. The repertoire includes around 120,000 clones, 79% of them detected once, and approximately 4.3% sits in the top ten. The sample consisted of PBMCs. These receptors originate from a man aged 25-45 years in good health and CMV-seropositive. Each CDR3 is given with its conserved first and last residue. The order of the fields is clone size, D gene, V gene, J gene, CDR3 DNA, CDR3 protein. The D gene is left open where the match is weak. For some rows the clone size is stated as once, few or many, or as a class when expanded; others skip it.

size: NA; D: NA; V: TRBV5-1; J: TRBJ2-4; DNA: TGCGCCAGCAGCGTCGGCCAAGGCCAGGACATTCAGTACTTC; CDR3: CASSVGQGQDIQYF
size: NA; D: NA; V: TRBV9; J: TRBJ2-3; DNA: TGTGCCAGCAGCGTAGGGACAAACCCAACAGATACGCAGTATTTT; CDR3: CASSVGTNPTDTQYF
size: NA; D: TRBD1; V: TRBV7-7; J: TRBJ2-5; DNA: TGTGCTAGCAGCTCAGGGGGACGAGAGACCCAGTACTTC; CDR3: CASSSGGRETQYF
size: NA; D: NA; V: TRBV9; J: TRBJ2-5; DNA: TGTGCCAGCAGCTCTCCCAACGGGGGGACCCAGTACTTC; CDR3: CASSSPNGGTQYF
size: NA; D: NA; V: TRBV2; J: TRBJ1-1; DNA: TGTGCCAGCACACGGGGGTACACTGAAGCTTTCTTT; CDR3: CASTRGYTEAFF
size: NA; D: TRBD1; V: TRBV7-2; J: TRBJ2-4; DNA: TGTGCCAGCAGCACCCGGGACAGACTAAACATTCAGTACTTC; CDR3: CASSTRDRLNIQYF
size: NA; D: TRBD1; V: TRBV19; J: TRBJ1-1; DNA: TGTGCCAGTAGTATTTATACCGGGACAGCTAACACTGAAGCTTTCTTT; CDR3: CASSIYTGTANTEAFF
size: NA; D: TRBD2; V: TRBV6-1; J: TRBJ2-7; DNA: TGTGCCAGCAGCCTCGGGGGGGCGTCCTACGAGCAGTACTTC; CDR3: CASSLGGASYEQYF
size: NA; D: NA; V: TRBV7-2; J: TRBJ2-1; DNA: TGTGCCAGCAGCCCCCATTACAATGAGCAGTTCTTC; CDR3: CASSPHYNEQFF
size: few; D: NA; V: TRBV21-1; J: TRBJ2-2; DNA: TGTGCCAGCAAGGACAGACGCACCGGGGAGCTGTTTTTT; CDR3: CASKDRRTGELFF
size: NA; D: NA; V: TRBV28; J: TRBJ1-2; DNA: TGTGCCAGCACCCTCTCGGTTATGAATGGCTACACCTTC; CDR3: CASTLSVMNGYTF
size: once; D: NA; V: TRBV9; J: TRBJ1-3; DNA: TGTGCCAGCAGCATGACAGGAAGCTCTGGAAACACCATATATTTT; CDR3: CASSMTGSSGNTIYF
size: NA; D: NA; V: TRBV4-3; J: TRBJ1-1; DNA: TGCGCCAGCAGCCAAGCTTACGGGGATTCTAGTTGGTTGAACACTGAAGCTTTCTTT; CDR3: CASSQAYGDSSWLNTEAFF
size: NA; D: NA; V: TRBV11-3; J: TRBJ2-7; DNA: TGTGCCAGCAGCACACCCGCCGGGATCGAGCAGTACTTC; CDR3: CASSTPAGIEQYF
size: NA; D: TRBD1; V: TRBV4-1; J: TRBJ1-1; DNA: TGCGCCAGCAGCCAGACAGGGTCCCTCATGAACACTGAAGCTTTCTTT; CDR3: CASSQTGSLMNTEAFF
size: NA; D: TRBD1; V: TRBV4-3; J: TRBJ1-2; DNA: TGCGCCAGCAGCCCATACCAGGGGGCTAACTATGGCTACACCTTC; CDR3: CASSPYQGANYGYTF
size: NA; D: TRBD1; V: TRBV15; J: TRBJ2-6; DNA: TGTGCCACCAGCAGAGATCAGGGGGCCGGCTCTGGGGCCAACGTCCTGACTTTC; CDR3: CATSRDQGAGSGANVLTF
size: NA; D: TRBD2; V: TRBV9; J: TRBJ2-5; DNA: TGTGCCAGCAGCGTAGCGGGGGGAGAGACCCAGTACTTC; CDR3: CASSVAGGETQYF
size: NA; D: TRBD1; V: TRBV2; J: TRBJ1-2; DNA: TGTGCCAGCAGTCCGTCCCGGGACAGGGTTGGCTACACCTTC; CDR3: CASSPSRDRVGYTF
size: NA; D: TRBD1; V: TRBV18; J: TRBJ2-1; DNA: TGTGCCAGCTCACCCGCGGGACAGGGAGGGAGTGGTGAGCAGTTCTTC; CDR3: CASSPAGQGGSGEQFF
size: NA; D: TRBD2; V: TRBV9; J: TRBJ2-3; DNA: TGTGCCAGCAGCGTAGTCGCGGGAGTGGCAGATACGCAGTATTTT; CDR3: CASSVVAGVADTQYF
size: NA; D: NA; V: TRBV2; J: TRBJ1-2; DNA: TGTGCCAGCAGGGGAGAACTTCAAGGGCATGGCTACACCTTC; CDR3: CASRGELQGHGYTF
size: NA; D: NA; V: TRBV27; J: TRBJ1-4; DNA: TGTGCCAGCAGTTTAGGAGGGAGGAGTGAAAAACTGTTTTTT; CDR3: CASSLGGRSEKLFF
size: NA; D: TRBD1; V: TRBV7-2; J: TRBJ2-7; DNA: TGTGCCAGCAGCCTATCGGGGGACAGGGTCTACTCCGAGCAGTACTTC; CDR3: CASSLSGDRVYSEQYF
size: NA; D: NA; V: TRBV21-1; J: TRBJ1-4; DNA: TGTGCCAGCAGCAGTCAGGGGAGGGTAACTAATGAAAAACTGTTTTTT; CDR3: CASSSQGRVTNEKLFF
size: NA; D: NA; V: TRBV7-9; J: TRBJ2-7; DNA: TGTGCCAGCAGCTTACAGGGACTCTCCTACGAGCAGTACTTC; CDR3: CASSLQGLSYEQYF
size: NA; D: TRBD1; V: TRBV7-3; J: TRBJ2-3; DNA: TGTGCCAGCAGCCTCAGGGGGCACACAGATACGCAGTATTTT; CDR3: CASSLRGHTDTQYF
size: NA; D: NA; V: TRBV28; J: TRBJ1-6; DNA: TGTGCCAGCAGTTTCTACGGTTCACCCCTCCACTTT; CDR3: CASSFYGSPLHF
size: NA; D: NA; V: TRBV2; J: TRBJ2-7; DNA: TGTGCCAGCAGTGACGAGTCAACGGGGGAGCAGTACTTC; CDR3: CASSDESTGEQYF
size: NA; D: TRBD1; V: TRBV9; J: TRBJ2-3; DNA: TGTGCCAGCAGCGCAACCCCCGGGACAGGGGTATCCACAGATACGCAGTATTTT; CDR3: CASSATPGTGVSTDTQYF
size: NA; D: TRBD2; V: TRBV4-2; J: TRBJ2-7; DNA: TGTGCCAGCAGCCAAGAAGGGAGGGACTCCTACGAGCAGTACTTC; CDR3: CASSQEGRDSYEQYF
size: NA; D: TRBD1; V: TRBV6-5; J: TRBJ1-3; DNA: TGTGCCAGCAGAAGCACCGGGACAGGGCCGGGCACCATATATTTT; CDR3: CASRSTGTGPGTIYF
size: NA; D: TRBD2; V: TRBV28; J: TRBJ2-1; DNA: TGTGCCAGCAGTTTTGGAGGACTAGCCGGCAATGAGCAGTTCTTC; CDR3: CASSFGGLAGNEQFF
size: NA; D: TRBD2; V: TRBV7-3; J: TRBJ2-2; DNA: TGTGCCAGCAGCTTAACACTAGCGGGGAACACCGGGGAGCTGTTTTTT; CDR3: CASSLTLAGNTGELFF
size: NA; D: NA; V: TRBV6-8; J: TRBJ1-4; DNA: TGTGCCAGCGCCTCGGGGGAGTTTTTT; CDR3: CASASGEFF
size: NA; D: NA; V: TRBV14; J: TRBJ2-2; DNA: TGTGCCAGCAGCCAGCGGGCAAGGACCGGGGAGCTGTTTTTT; CDR3: CASSQRARTGELFF
size: NA; D: TRBD1; V: TRBV11-2; J: TRBJ1-6; DNA: TGTGCCAGCAGCCCCTGGGAACGACAGGGTTATATTTCACCCCTCCACTTT; CDR3: CASSPWERQGYISPLHF
size: few; D: NA; V: TRBV14; J: TRBJ2-6; DNA: TGTGCCAGCAGCCAAGGTACCGGAGGGTCCCCTGGGGCCAACGTCCTGACTTTC; CDR3: CASSQGTGGSPGANVLTF
size: NA; D: NA; V: TRBV27; J: TRBJ1-5; DNA: TGTGCCAGCAGTTTCGGGACACAGGGATATCAGCCCCAGCATTTT; CDR3: CASSFGTQGYQPQHF
size: once; D: NA; V: TRBV7-2; J: TRBJ2-6; DNA: TGTGCCAGCAGCTTAGGGAGCTCTGGGGCCAACGTCCTGACTTTC; CDR3: CASSLGSSGANVLTF
size: NA; D: NA; V: TRBV7-2; J: TRBJ2-1; DNA: TGTGCCAGCAGCTTATTGGGGAGGAATGAGCAGTTCTTC; CDR3: CASSLLGRNEQFF
size: few; D: NA; V: TRBV28; J: TRBJ2-7; DNA: TGTGCCAGCAGTTTACCCCTTTTTAGCGGTAGCTCCTACGAGCAGTACTTC; CDR3: CASSLPLFSGSSYEQYF
size: NA; D: NA; V: TRBV5-1; J: TRBJ2-5; DNA: TGCGCCAGCAGCGCGGACCAAGAGACCCAGTACTTC; CDR3: CASSADQETQYF